This T cell receptor beta chain was profiled in a study of vaccination and CD4 T cells after COVID-19. Study-level background: Two doses of either BNT162b2 or mRNA-1273 vaccine were given to participants.

The CDR3 covers 17 residues. Germline assignment: CDR1 DFQATT and CDR2 SNEGSKA (reference sequence). V lost 1 base to trimming and J lost 2 bases; unmatched junction nucleotides: 9. Whole-study results and caveats: Spike mono-reactivity was found in 304 of 307 vaccine-specific clones from convalescent patients.

Treatment meaning: approximately 9-day PBMC culture with coronavirus spike peptide pools or control peptides (ViraFEST assay). The unexposed donor's CD4+ T cells were collected before the COVID-19 pandemic (2011-2018). Of note for this clonotype: The antigen is undetermined.

Sequence data for DNA of cultured CD4+ T cells were generated by the Oncomine TCR Beta short-read assay. Genomic DNA was isolated from cultured CD4+ T cells. TCRdb fed the PCR reads into MiXCR, producing one record per CDR3 protein. The sample has thousands of distinct CDR3 sequences; about 28% are singletons. The sequenced material came from CD4+ T cells from blood, cultured in vitro. V is TRBV20-1 and J is TRBJ2-3; TRBD2 matches 10 bases. This TCR was recovered from a human donor in good health. This CDR3 reads CSARAVGLAETTDTQYF. In DNA, the CDR3 is TGCAGTGCTAGAGCCGTCGGACTAGCGGAGACCACAGATACGCAGTATTTT.